This T cell receptor (beta chain) comes out of a study of cytomegalovirus exposure and HLA in healthy donors. Study summary: Tens of millions of unique TCRs from HLA-typed donors made up an early data release. Study-wide findings and caveats: Upon later analysis, HLA-associated TCR beta chains proved more clonally expanded than other, equally common chains.

V gave up 7 bases and J gave up 10 bases, with 19 bases separating them. The CDR3 spans 13 residues. Germline CDR1 reads SQVTM; CDR2 reads ANQGSEA. A multiplex PCR was run with 60 Vbeta primers and 13 Jbeta primers. Generated by immunoSEQ multiplex PCR, the TCRdb table keeps only in-frame clones and is missing some. The table has approximately 190,000 clones, approximately 70% seen once; the top ten hold 2.6%. On this clone itself: What it recognizes is unknown.

The sample consisted of PBMCs. The receptor was isolated from a man aged 35 to 55 in good health and CMV-seropositive. The chain joins TRBV29-1 to TRBJ2-2; no reliable D call. The CDR3 loop reads CSARAAVGLELFF. The CDR3 DNA sequence: TGCAGCGCCCGCGCGGCGGTGGGTTTGGAGCTGTTTTTT.